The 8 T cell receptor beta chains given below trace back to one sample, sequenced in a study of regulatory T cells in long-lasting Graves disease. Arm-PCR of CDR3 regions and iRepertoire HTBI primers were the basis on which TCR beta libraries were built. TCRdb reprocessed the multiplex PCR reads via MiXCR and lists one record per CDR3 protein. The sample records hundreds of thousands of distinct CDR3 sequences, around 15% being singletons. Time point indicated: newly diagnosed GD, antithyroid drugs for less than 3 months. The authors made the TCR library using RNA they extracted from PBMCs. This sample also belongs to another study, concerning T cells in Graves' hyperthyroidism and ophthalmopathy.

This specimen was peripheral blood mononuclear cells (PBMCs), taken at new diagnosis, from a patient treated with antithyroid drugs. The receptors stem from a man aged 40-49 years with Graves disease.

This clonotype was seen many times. The CDR3 region is CASSKRPGMDKNIQYF. The CDR3 nucleotides read TGTGCCAGCAGTAAACGGCCCGGGATGGACAAAAACATTCAGTACTTC. The chain carries TRBV28 and TRBJ2-4, with D perhaps matching TRBD2 (5 bases). The germline CDR1 and CDR2 sequences are MDHEN and SYDVKM. Between the trimmed V and J ends, which lost 5 bases and 3 bases, there was a span of 17 bases. This CDR3 has 16 residues.

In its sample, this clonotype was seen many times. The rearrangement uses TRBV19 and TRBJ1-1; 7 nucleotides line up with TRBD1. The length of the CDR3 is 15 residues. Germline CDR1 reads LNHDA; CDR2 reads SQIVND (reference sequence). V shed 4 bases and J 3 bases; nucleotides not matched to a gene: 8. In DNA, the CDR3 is TGTGCCAGTAGTACCCAGGGACAGCTACACACTGAAGCTTTCTTT. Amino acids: CASSTQGQLHTEAFF.

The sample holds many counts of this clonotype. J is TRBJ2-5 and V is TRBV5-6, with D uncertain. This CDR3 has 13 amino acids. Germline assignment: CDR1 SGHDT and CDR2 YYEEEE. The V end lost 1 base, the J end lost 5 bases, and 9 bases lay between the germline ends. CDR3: CASSLRPRETQYF. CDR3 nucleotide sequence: TGTGCCAGCAGCTTGCGGCCCCGGGAGACCCAGTACTTC.

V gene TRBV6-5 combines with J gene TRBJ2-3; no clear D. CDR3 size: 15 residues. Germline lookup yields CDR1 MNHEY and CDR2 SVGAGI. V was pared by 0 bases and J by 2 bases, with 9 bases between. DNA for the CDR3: TGTGCCAGCAGTTACTCGAGTGGGAACACAGATACGCAGTATTTT. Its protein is CASSYSSGNTDTQYF.

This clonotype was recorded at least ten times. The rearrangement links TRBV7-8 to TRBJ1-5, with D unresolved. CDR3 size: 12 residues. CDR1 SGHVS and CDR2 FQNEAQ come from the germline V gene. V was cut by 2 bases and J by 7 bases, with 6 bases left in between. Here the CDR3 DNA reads TGTGCCAGCAGCTTAATAGACCAGCCCCAGCATTTT. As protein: CASSLIDQPQHF. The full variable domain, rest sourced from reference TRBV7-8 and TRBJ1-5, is GAGVSQSPRYKVAKRGQDVALRCDPISGHVSLFWYQQALGQGPEFLTYFQNEAQLDKSGLPSDRFFAERPEGSVSTLKIQRTQQEDSAVYLCASSLIDQPQHFGDGTRLSIL.

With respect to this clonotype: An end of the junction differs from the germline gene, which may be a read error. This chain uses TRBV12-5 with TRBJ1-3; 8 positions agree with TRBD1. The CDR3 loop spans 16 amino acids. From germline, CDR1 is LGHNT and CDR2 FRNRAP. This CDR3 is CASGLPTTGEGSTIYF. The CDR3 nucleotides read TGTGCTAGTGGTTTGCCAACGACAGGGGAAGGAAGCACCATATATTTT.

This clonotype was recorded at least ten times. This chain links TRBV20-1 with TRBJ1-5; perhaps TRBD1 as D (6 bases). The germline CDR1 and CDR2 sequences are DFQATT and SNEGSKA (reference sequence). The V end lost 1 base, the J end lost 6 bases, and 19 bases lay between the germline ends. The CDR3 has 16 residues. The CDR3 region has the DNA TGCAGTGCTAGAGTTGGGGGAACGACAGGATCTCAGCCCCAGCATTTT. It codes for CSARVGGTTGSQPQHF.

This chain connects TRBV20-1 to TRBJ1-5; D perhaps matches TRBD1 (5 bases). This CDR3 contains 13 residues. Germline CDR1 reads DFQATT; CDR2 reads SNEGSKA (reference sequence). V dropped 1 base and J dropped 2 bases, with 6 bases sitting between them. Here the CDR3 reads CSARGDGNQPQHF. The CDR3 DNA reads TGCAGTGCTAGAGGGGACGGCAATCAGCCCCAGCATTTT.